This T cell receptor (beta chain) was obtained from a study of blood T cell repertoires in COVID-19. The CDR3 runs 14 residues. From germline, CDR1 is LNHDA and CDR2 SQIVND (reference sequence). V was cut by 1 base and J by 0 bases, with 6 bases left in between. As handled by the study authors: Estimates of nucleated cell counts were drawn from the amplification of reference gene primers. The repertoire was sequenced with immunoSEQ multiplex PCR; TCRdb's copy has only in-frame clones and lacks some. That table supplies the V and J calls and clone size; D and trimming were determined from the DNA. The sample shows over 350,000 clones, 80% to 95% of them seen only once. Cohort assignment relied on participant-reported clinical history. Exposed enrollees had met someone with a PCR-confirmed or clinician-diagnosed COVID-19 case at some point within the 2 weeks before study entry.

The receptor was derived from a woman between 40 and 55 years old who had been exposed to COVID-19. The sequenced sample consisted of PBMCs or T cells enriched from blood (not recorded which). This chain uses TRBV19 with TRBJ1-1; D is uncertain. Here the CDR3 DNA reads TGTGCCAGTAGTATAGGGCAGTTGAACACTGAAGCTTTCTTT. Translated, it gives CASSIGQLNTEAFF.